The clone carrying this T cell receptor beta chain has just one count. Its antigen is not identified. This entry is derived from a study of T cell responses to AZD1222 COVID-19 vaccine. Overall study findings and caveats: Baseline antibody screening turned up just a handful of seropositive AZD1222 recipients.

CDR1 is MDHEN, CDR2 SYDVKM, per germline. The CDR3 runs 17 residues. Germline trimming cut 5 bases from V and 0 bases from J; bases unmatched to any gene: 9. This table comes from immunoSEQ multiplex PCR, and its TCRdb copy is limited to in-frame clones, with some not included. Of 150,000 or so clones listed, 80% to 95% are singletons. The sequenced sample was peripheral blood, obtained on day 0 of AZD1222 vaccination. The sequence was obtained from an adult in good health. The genes are TRBV28 and TRBJ1-3; 8 positions match TRBD1. This CDR3 is CASSPHWTGLSGNTIYF. CDR3 nucleotides: TGTGCCAGCAGTCCCCATTGGACAGGGCTCTCTGGAAACACCATATATTTT.